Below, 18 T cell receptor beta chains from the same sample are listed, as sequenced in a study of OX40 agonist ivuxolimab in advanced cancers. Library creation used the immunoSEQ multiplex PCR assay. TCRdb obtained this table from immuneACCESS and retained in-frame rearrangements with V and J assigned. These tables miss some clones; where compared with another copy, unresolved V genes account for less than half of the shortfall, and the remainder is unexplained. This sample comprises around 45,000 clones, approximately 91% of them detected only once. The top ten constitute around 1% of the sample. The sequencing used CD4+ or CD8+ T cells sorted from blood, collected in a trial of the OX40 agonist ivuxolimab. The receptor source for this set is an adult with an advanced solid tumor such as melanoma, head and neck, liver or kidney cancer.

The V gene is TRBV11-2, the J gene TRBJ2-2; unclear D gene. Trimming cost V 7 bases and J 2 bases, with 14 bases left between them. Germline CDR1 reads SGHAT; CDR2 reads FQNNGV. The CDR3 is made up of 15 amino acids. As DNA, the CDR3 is TGTGCCAGCACCTTGGGAACAGTTAACACCGGGGAGCTGTTTTTT. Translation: CASTLGTVNTGELFF.

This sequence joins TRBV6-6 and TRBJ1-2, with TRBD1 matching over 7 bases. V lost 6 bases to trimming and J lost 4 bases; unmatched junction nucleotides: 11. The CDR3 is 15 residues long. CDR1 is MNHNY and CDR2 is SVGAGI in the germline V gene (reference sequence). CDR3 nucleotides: TGTGCCAGCAGCAAGGACAGGCTCCCGGGCTATGGCTACACCTTC. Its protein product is CASSKDRLPGYGYTF.

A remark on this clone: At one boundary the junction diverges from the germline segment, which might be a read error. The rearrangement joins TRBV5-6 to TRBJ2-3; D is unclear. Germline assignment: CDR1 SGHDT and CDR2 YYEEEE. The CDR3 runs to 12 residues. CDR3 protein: CANSLATDTQYF. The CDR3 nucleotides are TGTGCCAACAGCTTGGCTACAGATACGCAGTATTTT.

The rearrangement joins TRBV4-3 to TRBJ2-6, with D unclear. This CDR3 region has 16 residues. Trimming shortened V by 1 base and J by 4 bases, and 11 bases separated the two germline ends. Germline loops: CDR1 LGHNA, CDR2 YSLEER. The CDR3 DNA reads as TGCGCCAGCAGCCAAGGAAGGAGTTCCGGGGCCAACGTCCTGACTTTC. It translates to CASSQGRSSGANVLTF.

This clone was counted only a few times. The CDR3 coding sequence is TGTGCCAGCGGAAACGGGTATACTAGCACAGATACGCAGTATTTT. As protein: CASGNGYTSTDTQYF. The chain employs TRBV6-5 and TRBJ2-3; D gene unclear. CDR1 is MNHEY and CDR2 is SVGAGI in the germline V gene. The CDR3 is made up of 15 amino acids. Trimming took off 8 bases at V and 0 bases at J, with 15 bases between the two ends.

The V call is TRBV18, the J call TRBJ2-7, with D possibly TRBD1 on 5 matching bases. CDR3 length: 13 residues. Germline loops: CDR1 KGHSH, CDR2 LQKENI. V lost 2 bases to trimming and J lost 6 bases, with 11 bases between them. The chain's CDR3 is CASSPERGFEQYF. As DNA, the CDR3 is TGTGCCAGCTCACCAGAAAGGGGATTCGAGCAGTACTTC.

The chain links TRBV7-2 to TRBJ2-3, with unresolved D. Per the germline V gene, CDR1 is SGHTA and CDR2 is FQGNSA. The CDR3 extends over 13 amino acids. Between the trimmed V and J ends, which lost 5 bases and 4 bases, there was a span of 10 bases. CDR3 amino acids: CASSLYSSDTQYF. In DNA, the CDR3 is TGTGCCAGCAGCCTTTATTCTTCAGATACGCAGTATTTT.

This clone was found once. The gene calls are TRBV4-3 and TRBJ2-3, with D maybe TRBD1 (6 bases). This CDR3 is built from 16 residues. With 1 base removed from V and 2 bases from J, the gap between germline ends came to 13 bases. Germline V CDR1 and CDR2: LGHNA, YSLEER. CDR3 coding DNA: TGCGCCAGCAGCCAAGGGCCACAGGGATCCACAGATACGCAGTATTTT. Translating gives CASSQGPQGSTDTQYF.

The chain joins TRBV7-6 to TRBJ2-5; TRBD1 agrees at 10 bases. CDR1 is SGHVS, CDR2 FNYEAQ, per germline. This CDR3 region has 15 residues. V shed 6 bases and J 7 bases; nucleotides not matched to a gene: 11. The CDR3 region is CASRALTGGAVTQYF. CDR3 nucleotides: TGTGCCAGCAGGGCACTGACAGGGGGCGCGGTGACCCAGTACTTC.

The CDR3, as DNA: TGTGCCAGCAGCCCGACAGACTCTGGAAACACCATATATTTT. Translated: CASSPTDSGNTIYF. The chain joins TRBV7-2 to TRBJ1-3, with a tentative D call TRBD1 (5 bases). The CDR3 is made up of 14 amino acids. Per the germline V gene, CDR1 is SGHTA and CDR2 is FQGNSA. Deletions cut 5 bases from V and 0 bases from J, with 8 bases between. Full variable domain (rest looked up from reference TRBV7-2 and TRBJ1-3): GAGVSQSPSNKVTEKGKDVELRCDPISGHTALYWYRQSLGQGLEFLIYFQGNSAPDKSGLPSDRFSAERTGGSVSTLTIQRTQQEDSAVYLCASSPTDSGNTIYFGEGSWLTVV.

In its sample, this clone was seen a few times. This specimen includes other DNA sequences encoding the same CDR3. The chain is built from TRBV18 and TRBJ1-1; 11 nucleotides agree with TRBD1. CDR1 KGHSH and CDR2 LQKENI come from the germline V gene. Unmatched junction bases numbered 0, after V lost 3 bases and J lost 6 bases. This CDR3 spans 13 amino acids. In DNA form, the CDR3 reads TGTGCCAGCTCACCGGGACAGGGGGCTGAAGCTTTCTTT. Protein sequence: CASSPGQGAEAFF.

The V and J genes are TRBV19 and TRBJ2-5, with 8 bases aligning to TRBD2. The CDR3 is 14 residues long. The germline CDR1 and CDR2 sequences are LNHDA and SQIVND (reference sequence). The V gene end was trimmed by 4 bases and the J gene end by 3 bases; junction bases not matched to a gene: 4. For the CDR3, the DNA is TGTGCCAGTAGTAAAGCGGGAGTTGAAGAGACCCAGTACTTC. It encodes CASSKAGVEETQYF.

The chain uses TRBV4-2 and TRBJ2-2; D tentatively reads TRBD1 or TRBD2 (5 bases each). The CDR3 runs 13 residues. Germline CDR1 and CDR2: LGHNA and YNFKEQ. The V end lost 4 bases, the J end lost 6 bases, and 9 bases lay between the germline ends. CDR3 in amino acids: CASSLGPAGELFF. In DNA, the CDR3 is TGTGCCAGCAGCCTGGGACCGGCCGGGGAGCTGTTTTTT.

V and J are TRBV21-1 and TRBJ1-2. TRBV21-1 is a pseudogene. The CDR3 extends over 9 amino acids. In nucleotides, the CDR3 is TGTGCCAGCATTTATGGCTACACCTTC. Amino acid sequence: CASIYGYTF.

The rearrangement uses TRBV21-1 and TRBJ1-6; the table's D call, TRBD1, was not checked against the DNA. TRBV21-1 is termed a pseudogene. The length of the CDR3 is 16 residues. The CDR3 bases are TGTGCCAGCAGCAAAGGGGCAGGCTCTTATAATTCACCCCTCCACTTT. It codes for CASSKGAGSYNSPLHF.

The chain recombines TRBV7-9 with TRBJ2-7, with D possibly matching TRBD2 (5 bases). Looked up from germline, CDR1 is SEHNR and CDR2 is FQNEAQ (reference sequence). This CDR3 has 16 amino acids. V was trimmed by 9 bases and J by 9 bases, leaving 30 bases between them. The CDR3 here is CARVNNLRDLLFRQYF. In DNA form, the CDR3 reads TGTGCCAGGGTCAACAACCTCCGGGATCTCCTTTTTAGGCAGTACTTC.

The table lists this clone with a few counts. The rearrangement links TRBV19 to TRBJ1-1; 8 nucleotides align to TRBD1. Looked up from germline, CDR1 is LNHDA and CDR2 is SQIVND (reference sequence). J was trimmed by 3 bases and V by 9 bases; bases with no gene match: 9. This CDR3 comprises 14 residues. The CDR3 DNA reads TGTGCCAGGGACAGGGCATGGGGTCACACTGAAGCTTTCTTT. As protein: CARDRAWGHTEAFF.

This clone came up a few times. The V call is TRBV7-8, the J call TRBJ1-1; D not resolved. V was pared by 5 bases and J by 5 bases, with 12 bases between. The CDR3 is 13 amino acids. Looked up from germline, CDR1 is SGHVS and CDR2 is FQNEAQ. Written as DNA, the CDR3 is TGTGCCAGCAGCCGGACGCGGGGAACTGAAGCTTTCTTT. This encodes CASSRTRGTEAFF.